This TCR beta chain appears in the sequencing data of a study of OX40 agonist ivuxolimab in advanced cancers. As for the study in general: Patients receiving dose escalation had hepatocellular carcinoma, melanoma, renal cell or head and neck cancer. The dose-escalation cohort was just under 85% male, with a mean age of approximately 61 years, ranging about 23 to 90. Study-level results: Normalized T-cell clonal expansion was also low in some nonresponders.

Blood specimens came from baseline, cycle 4 day 1, and cycle 7 day 1. Data came from immunoSEQ multiplex PCR; TCRdb stores just in-frame clones and leaves some out. The data show roughly 75,000 clones, with about 88% seen just once and approximately 13% held by the top ten. In regard to this clone: What it binds is not known.

The CDR3 is 19 residues long. The germline V gene has CDR1 MGHRA and CDR2 YSYEKL. Trimming removed 0 bases from V and 0 bases from J; junction bases left unmatched: 13. Source: CD4+ or CD8+ T cells sorted from blood, taken in a trial of the OX40 agonist ivuxolimab. This chain joins TRBV4-1 and TRBJ2-7; the match to TRBD2 covers 8 bases. This clonotype was obtained from an adult with an advanced solid tumor such as melanoma, head and neck, liver or kidney cancer. The CDR3 spells CASSQDTVLAARVSYEQYF. The CDR3, as DNA: TGCGCCAGCAGCCAAGATACTGTACTAGCGGCCCGGGTCTCCTACGAGCAGTACTTC.